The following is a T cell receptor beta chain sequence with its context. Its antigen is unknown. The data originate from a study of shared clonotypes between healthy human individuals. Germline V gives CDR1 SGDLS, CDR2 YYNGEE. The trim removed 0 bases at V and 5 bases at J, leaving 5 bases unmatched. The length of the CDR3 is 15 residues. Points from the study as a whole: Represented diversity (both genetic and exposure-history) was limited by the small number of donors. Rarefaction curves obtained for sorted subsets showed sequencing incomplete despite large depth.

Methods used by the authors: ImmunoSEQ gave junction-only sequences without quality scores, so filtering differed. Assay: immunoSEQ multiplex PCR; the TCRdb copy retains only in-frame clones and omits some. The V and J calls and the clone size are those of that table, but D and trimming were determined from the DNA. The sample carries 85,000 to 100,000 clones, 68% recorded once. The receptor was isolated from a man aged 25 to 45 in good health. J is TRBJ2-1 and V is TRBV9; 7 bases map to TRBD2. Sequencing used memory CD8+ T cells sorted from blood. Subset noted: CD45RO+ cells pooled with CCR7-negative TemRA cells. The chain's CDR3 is CASSVEGGINNEQFF. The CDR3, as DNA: TGTGCCAGCAGCGTAGAGGGAGGGATAAACAATGAGCAGTTCTTC.